This T cell receptor (beta chain) was found in a study of blood T cell repertoires in COVID-19. Study details: From the United States, Italy and Spain came samples of acute and convalescent COVID-19. PBMCs, B-cell-depleted T cells, or T cells provided the cDNA or gDNA that made up the material.

Germline V CDR1 and CDR2: ENHRY, SYGVKD. The CDR3 runs to 15 residues. The V and J ends lost 0 bases and 1 base, in that order; junction bases with no gene match: 2. Original analysis: Nucleated cell number was recorded as an estimate derived from reference gene primer amplification. The data were produced by immunoSEQ multiplex PCR, yet TCRdb's version contains in-frame clones alone and is incomplete. Clone size and V and J calls were adopted from that table, with D and trimming inferred from the DNA. The data show roughly 250,000 clones, with roughly 90% seen just once and approximately 7.5% held by the top ten.

The chain employs TRBV10-3 and TRBJ1-1, with 7 bases lining up with TRBD1. The sample consisted of peripheral blood. This sequence was found in a man aged 60-69 years who had recovered from COVID-19. The CDR3 DNA sequence: TGTGCCATCAGTGAGTCCGACAGGGCGAACACTGAAGCTTTCTTT. Amino acids: CAISESDRANTEAFF.